Listed here are 28 T cell receptor beta chains from one sample, sequenced in a study of shared clonotypes between healthy human individuals. Produced via immunoSEQ multiplex PCR; TCRdb's table is partial and in-frame only. The sample holds 1.5 million to 1.9 million clones, approximately 98% seen once. Material for sequencing was naive CD4+ T cells sorted from blood. Noted subset: CD45RA+ positively selected. These receptors were taken from a man aged 30-40 years in good health.

As regards this clone: No DNA is shown, since the ends of the CDR3 on it are uncertain; the CDR3 is the one TCRdb lists. The V and J genes are TRBV7-2 and TRBJ1-3. Germline CDR1 is SGHTA and CDR2 is FQGNSA. Inclusive of both ends, the CDR3 amounts to 13 amino acids. The CDR3 loop reads CASSFGNGNTIYF.

The table lists this clone with a count of one. The chain uses TRBV6-1 and TRBJ2-7; possible D gene TRBD1, 5 bases. Between the trimmed V and J ends, which lost 7 bases and 11 bases, there was a span of 18 bases. The germline V gene encodes CDR1 MNHNS and CDR2 SASEGT. The CDR3 runs 12 residues. The CDR3 protein is CASTTQGAREYF. CDR3 DNA: TGTGCCAGCACCACCCAAGGGGCAAGGGAGTACTTC.

CDR3 sequence (DNA): TGTGCCAGCAGTTACAGGCTAGTTGAGCAGTACTTC. Translation gives CASSYRLVEQYF. J is TRBJ2-7 and V is TRBV6-6; D not certain. CDR1 is MNHNY and CDR2 is SVGAGI in the germline V gene (reference sequence). The ends were cut back, 2 bases at V and 7 bases at J, with 9 bases in the middle. CDR3 length equals 12 residues.

Of note for this clone: Other DNA sequences in this sample translate to the same CDR3. The chain uses TRBV11-3 and TRBJ2-2, with D maybe TRBD2 (6 bases). Trimming stripped 1 base from V and 0 bases from J, with 9 bases between. The V gene's germline CDR1 is SGHNT and CDR2 YENEEA. This CDR3 region has 16 residues. CDR3 residues: CASSLGGGANTGELFF. CDR3 nucleotide sequence: TGTGCCAGCAGCTTAGGGGGAGGAGCGAACACCGGGGAGCTGTTTTTT.

V usage is TRBV7-9 and J usage is TRBJ1-5; perhaps TRBD1 as D (6 bases). The CDR3 totals 15 residues. V was cut by 5 bases and J by 3 bases, with 14 bases left in between. Germline lookup yields CDR1 SEHNR and CDR2 FQNEAQ (reference sequence). CDR3 sequence (DNA): TGTGCCAGCAGCCTAACCGGACAGCCCAATCAGCCCCAGCATTTT. Protein sequence: CASSLTGQPNQPQHF.

The rearrangement uses TRBV7-9 and TRBJ1-1, with D maybe TRBD1 (6 bases). V was cut by 6 bases and J by 3 bases, with 23 bases left in between. In germline, CDR1 is SEHNR, CDR2 FQNEAQ (reference sequence). The CDR3 covers 17 residues. The chain's CDR3 is CASSNEDRGAAYTEAFF. In nucleotides, the CDR3 is TGTGCCAGCAGTAATGAGGATCGGGGGGCTGCGTACACTGAAGCTTTCTTT.

With respect to this clone: The sample carries other DNA sequences with the same CDR3. The gene calls are TRBV27 and TRBJ2-2; no definite D call. The germline V and J ends were trimmed by 1 base and 1 base, with 7 bases remaining between them. Germline CDR1 reads MNHEY; CDR2 reads SMNVEV (reference sequence). This CDR3 spans 15 amino acids. CDR3 nucleotides: TGTGCCAGCAGTTTATTGGCAGGGAACACCGGGGAGCTGTTTTTT. Translating gives CASSLLAGNTGELFF.

The chain has TRBV19 and TRBJ2-1; D is unclear. The CDR3 runs 15 residues. Germline V gives CDR1 LNHDA, CDR2 SQIVND (reference sequence). The germline V and J ends were trimmed by 6 bases and 0 bases, with 12 bases remaining between them. The CDR3 DNA follows: TGTGCCAGTAGGAGACTGGAGAGCTCCTACAATGAGCAGTTCTTC. It encodes CASRRLESSYNEQFF.

The chain couples TRBV13 to TRBJ2-6; D could derive from TRBD1 or TRBD2 (6 bases each). The CDR3 contains 17 residues. Germline V gives CDR1 PRHDT, CDR2 FYEKMQ (reference sequence). V lost 5 bases to trimming and J lost 2 bases, with 16 bases between them. Written as DNA, the CDR3 is TGTGCCAGCAGCCCACCACAGGGCGGGGCTGGGGCCAACGTCCTGACTTTC. This gives the protein CASSPPQGGAGANVLTF.

The chain has TRBV18 and TRBJ2-5; TRBD2 aligns across 9 bases. Looked up from germline, CDR1 is KGHSH and CDR2 is LQKENI. This CDR3 has 17 amino acids. With V trimmed by 0 bases and J by 2 bases, 7 bases remained unmatched. The CDR3 DNA reads TGTGCCAGCTCACCACCTCCCTCTAGCGGGAAGCAAGAGACCCAGTACTTC. This sequence encodes CASSPPPSSGKQETQYF. The full variable domain, completed using reference TRBV18 and TRBJ2-5, is NAGVMQNPRHLVRRRGQEARLRCSPMKGHSHVYWYRQLPEEGLKFMVYLQKENIIDESGMPKERFSAEFPKEGPSILRIQQVVRGDSAAYFCASSPPPSSGKQETQYFGPGTRLLVL.

The rearrangement links TRBV6-6 to TRBJ1-5; 8 nucleotides agree with TRBD1. CDR1 MNHNY and CDR2 SVGAGI come from the germline V gene (reference sequence). This CDR3 has 15 amino acids. Unmatched junction bases numbered 8, after V lost 6 bases and J lost 4 bases. CDR3 coding DNA: TGTGCCAGCAGACACCCGGGACAGGAGAATCAGCCCCAGCATTTT. Translation: CASRHPGQENQPQHF.

The V call is TRBV7-2, the J call TRBJ2-5; D gene uncertain. The ends were cut back, 6 bases at V and 5 bases at J, with 13 bases in the middle. This CDR3 is built from 13 residues. The germline V gene has CDR1 SGHTA and CDR2 FQGNSA. CDR3 DNA: TGTGCCAGCAGTCGCGAAGCGTCTGAGACCCAGTACTTC. Translated: CASSREASETQYF.

V usage is TRBV27 and J usage is TRBJ2-7; 8 nucleotides match TRBD1. This CDR3 is built from 17 residues. V trimming: 5 bases; J trimming: 5 bases; junction bases outside the gene matches: 17. From germline, CDR1 is MNHEY and CDR2 SMNVEV (reference sequence). In DNA form, the CDR3 reads TGTGCCAGCAGTCCATACCTCGGGGAGCAGGGGGCCCACGAGCAGTACTTC. Translation gives CASSPYLGEQGAHEQYF.

DNA of the CDR3: TGTGCCAGCAGCCAGACAGGGGGGACAGATACGCAGTATTTT. Protein product: CASSQTGGTDTQYF. V and J are TRBV28 and TRBJ2-3; 9 nucleotides agree with TRBD1. Per the germline V gene, CDR1 is MDHEN and CDR2 is SYDVKM. CDR3 length equals 14 residues. The ends lost 6 bases at V and 3 bases at J; junction bases unmatched: 4.

About this clone: Distinct nucleotide sequences in the sample also encode this CDR3. The V and J genes are TRBV18 and TRBJ1-1; D gene ambiguous. The ends were cut back, 2 bases at V and 1 base at J, with 8 bases in the middle. Germline-derived CDR1 and CDR2 are KGHSH and LQKENI. CDR3 size: 14 residues. CDR3 sequence (DNA): TGTGCCAGCTCACCATCCCGAGGGAACACTGAAGCTTTCTTT. Translated, it gives CASSPSRGNTEAFF.

J is TRBJ2-1 and V is TRBV19, with TRBD1 matching over 7 bases. J gave up 2 bases and V 3 bases, and 4 bases lay outside the gene matches. Germline assignment: CDR1 LNHDA and CDR2 SQIVND (reference sequence). CDR3 size: 15 residues. The CDR3 DNA reads as TGTGCCAGTAGTATTCCACAGGGGACCTACAATGAGCAGTTCTTC. It translates to CASSIPQGTYNEQFF.

This chain connects TRBV18 to TRBJ2-4, with TRBD1 matching 7 bases. Trimming cost V 6 bases and J 9 bases; bases outside gene matches: 8. Per the germline V gene, CDR1 is KGHSH and CDR2 is LQKENI. This CDR3 is built from 13 residues. The CDR3 here is CASSEGARRIQYF. DNA for the CDR3: TGTGCCAGCTCTGAGGGGGCAAGGCGCATTCAGTACTTC.

The J gene is TRBJ1-1, the V gene TRBV6-5; no clear D. This CDR3 has 14 residues. Germline values: CDR1 MNHEY, CDR2 SVGAGI. The ends were cut back, 7 bases at V and 1 base at J, with 13 bases in the middle. The CDR3 sequence is CASTIGYGNTEAFF. In DNA, the CDR3 is TGTGCCAGCACCATAGGGTACGGGAACACTGAAGCTTTCTTT.

The V gene is TRBV7-3, the J gene TRBJ2-7; 15 nucleotides align to TRBD2. Unmatched junction bases numbered 5, after V lost 0 bases and J lost 5 bases. The CDR3 contains 17 residues. The V gene's germline CDR1 is SGHTA and CDR2 FQGTGA. In DNA, the CDR3 is TGTGCCAGCAGCTTAACGGGGGGACTAGCGGGAGGCCACGAGCAGTACTTC. Translating gives CASSLTGGLAGGHEQYF.

This chain links TRBV7-2 with TRBJ2-5; perhaps TRBD1 as D (6 bases). This CDR3 spans 14 amino acids. From germline, CDR1 is SGHTA and CDR2 FQGNSA. V lost 1 base, J lost 5 bases, and 11 bases lay in between. As DNA, the CDR3 is TGTGCCAGCAGCTTAGTAACAGGGTGGGAGACCCAGTACTTC. It encodes CASSLVTGWETQYF.

The V and J genes are TRBV4-1 and TRBJ2-7, with TRBD2 matching over 10 bases. Germline values: CDR1 MGHRA, CDR2 YSYEKL. This CDR3 comprises 16 residues. V shed 2 bases and J 3 bases; nucleotides not matched to a gene: 7. The CDR3 here is CASSQPIAGGIYEQYF. As DNA, the CDR3 is TGCGCCAGCAGCCAACCTATAGCGGGAGGTATCTACGAGCAGTACTTC.

V gene TRBV19 combines with J gene TRBJ2-7; D is unresolved. This CDR3 has 15 residues. With 3 bases removed from V and 5 bases from J, the gap between germline ends came to 17 bases. CDR1 LNHDA and CDR2 SQIVND come from the germline V gene (reference sequence). The chain's CDR3 is CASSIYPTFRDEQYF. In DNA, the CDR3 is TGTGCCAGTAGTATTTACCCGACATTTCGTGACGAGCAGTACTTC.

The chain is built from TRBV19 and TRBJ2-2; weak D call: TRBD2 (5 bases). The CDR3 runs to 14 residues. Per germline, CDR1 LNHDA and CDR2 SQIVND (reference sequence). With 1 base removed from V and 7 bases from J, the gap between germline ends came to 10 bases. The chain's CDR3 is CASSIAGSVGELFF. CDR3 bases: TGTGCCAGTAGTATAGCGGGATCGGTCGGGGAGCTGTTTTTT.

V and J are TRBV29-1 and TRBJ2-6, with D possibly TRBD1 on 5 matching bases. The germline gives CDR1 SQVTM, CDR2 ANQGSEA. The CDR3 length is 13 residues. V dropped 7 bases and J dropped 2 bases, with 9 bases sitting between them. CDR3 nucleotides: TGCAGCGCCCTCAGGGCTGGGGCCAACGTCCTGACTTTC. It encodes CSALRAGANVLTF.

This clone occurred once. The chain carries TRBV19 and TRBJ2-2; perhaps TRBD1 as D (5 bases). Germline CDR1 is LNHDA and CDR2 is SQIVND (reference sequence). Trimming removed 5 bases at V and 7 bases at J, with 14 bases between. This CDR3 comprises 14 residues. The DNA of the CDR3 is TGTGCCAGTAGTGAAGCAGGGATTGACGGGGAGCTGTTTTTT. Translation: CASSEAGIDGELFF.

Regarding this clone: An end of the junction differs from the germline gene, which may be a read error. V usage is TRBV29-1 and J usage is TRBJ2-7, with 13 positions matching TRBD2. The germline CDR1 and CDR2 sequences are SQVTM and ANQGSEA. The CDR3 length is 14 residues. CDR3 sequence reads: CSTRTSGSSSEQYF. CDR3 DNA: TGCAGCACCCGGACTAGCGGGAGTTCCTCCGAGCAGTACTTC.

V gene TRBV14 combines with J gene TRBJ2-7; D remains unclear. Trimming left V 2 bases short and J 4 bases short, with 15 bases between. Germline-derived CDR1 and CDR2 are SGHDN and FVKESK. This CDR3 is 15 amino acids long. CDR3 protein: CASSQIQASTYEQYF. DNA of the CDR3: TGTGCCAGCAGCCAAATCCAGGCATCCACTTACGAGCAGTACTTC.

The rearrangement joins TRBV2 to TRBJ2-1, with TRBD2 matching over 11 bases. V was clipped by 6 bases and J by 8 bases; unmatched bases: 12. The CDR3 covers 16 residues. Germline CDR1 is SNHLY and CDR2 is FYNNEI. Here the CDR3 reads CASSSLAGGPSYEQFF. The CDR3 DNA reads TGTGCCAGCAGCTCCTTAGCGGGAGGGCCCTCGTATGAGCAGTTCTTC.